These T cell receptor beta chains were read from a single sample in a study of cytomegalovirus exposure and HLA in healthy donors. Produced via immunoSEQ multiplex PCR; TCRdb's table is partial and in-frame only. The sample contains fewer than 350,000 clones, 70% to 90% of which appear only once. Material for sequencing was PBMCs. These receptors were collected from a woman aged 18-35 years in good health and CMV-seronegative. Both conserved end residues are part of each CDR3. A D gene is named only where the DNA matches it firmly. Only some rows state a clone size, as once, few, many or a class for expanded clones.

CDR3aa: CASSLGQGTFYEQYF
CDR3nt: TGTGCCAGCAGCCTCGGACAGGGAACCTTCTACGAGCAGTACTTC
j_gene: TRBJ2-7
abundance: .
d_gene: TRBD1
v_gene: TRBV7-9

CDR3aa: CASTDYNTDTQYF
CDR3nt: TGTGCCAGCACGGACTACAACACAGATACGCAGTATTTT
j_gene: TRBJ2-3
abundance: .
d_gene: .
v_gene: TRBV7-2

CDR3aa: CATSREGREKLFF
CDR3nt: TGTGCCACCAGCCGGGAGGGTAGGGAAAAACTGTTTTTT
j_gene: TRBJ1-4
abundance: .
d_gene: .
v_gene: TRBV15

CDR3aa: CASSLVLGQGDTQYF
CDR3nt: TGTGCCAGCAGCTTAGTATTGGGACAGGGAGATACGCAGTATTTT
j_gene: TRBJ2-3
abundance: .
d_gene: TRBD1
v_gene: TRBV7-9

CDR3aa: CASSLAPGGANEQFF
CDR3nt: TGCGCCAGCAGCTTGGCCCCGGGCGGGGCGAATGAGCAGTTCTTC
j_gene: TRBJ2-1
abundance: .
d_gene: .
v_gene: TRBV5-1

CDR3aa: CASLSSYNEQFF
CDR3nt: TGTGCCAGCCTGAGCTCCTACAATGAGCAGTTCTTC
j_gene: TRBJ2-1
abundance: .
d_gene: .
v_gene: TRBV7-6

CDR3aa: CAWAPGLEAEAFF
CDR3nt: TGTGCCTGGGCCCCAGGACTTGAAGCTGAAGCTTTCTTT
j_gene: TRBJ1-1
abundance: .
d_gene: .
v_gene: TRBV30

CDR3aa: CAWSSGGDTEAFF
CDR3nt: TGTGCCTGGAGTTCAGGGGGCGATACTGAAGCTTTCTTT
j_gene: TRBJ1-1
abundance: once
d_gene: TRBD1
v_gene: TRBV30

CDR3aa: CATQGGGDTQYF
CDR3nt: TGTGCCACGCAGGGGGGCGGAGATACGCAGTATTTT
j_gene: TRBJ2-3
abundance: once
d_gene: .
v_gene: TRBV15

CDR3aa: CASGQGPGQPQHF
CDR3nt: TGTGCCAGTGGACAGGGGCCGGGTCAGCCCCAGCATTTT
j_gene: TRBJ1-5
abundance: .
d_gene: TRBD1
v_gene: TRBV19

CDR3aa: CASTREGTSTDTQYF
CDR3nt: TGCGCCAGCACCCGAGAGGGAACTAGCACAGATACGCAGTATTTT
j_gene: TRBJ2-3
abundance: .
d_gene: .
v_gene: TRBV5-1

CDR3aa: CASSSPGQAGNTIYF
CDR3nt: TGTGCCAGCAGCTCGCCTGGGCAGGCAGGGAACACCATATATTTT
j_gene: TRBJ1-3
abundance: .
d_gene: .
v_gene: TRBV7-2

CDR3aa: CASSPQGGGQYGYTF
CDR3nt: TGTGCCAGCAGCCCCCAGGGCGGGGGGCAATATGGCTACACCTTC
j_gene: TRBJ1-2
abundance: .
d_gene: .
v_gene: TRBV7-3

CDR3aa: CASSDDVASPSQYF
CDR3nt: TGCGCCAGCAGTGATGATGTCGCGTCCCCATCGCAGTATTTT
j_gene: TRBJ2-3
abundance: .
d_gene: .
v_gene: TRBV10-1

CDR3aa: CASSQAPPGEQFF
CDR3nt: TGCGCCAGCAGCCAAGCCCCCCCAGGGGAGCAGTTCTTC
j_gene: TRBJ2-1
abundance: .
d_gene: .
v_gene: TRBV4-1